These T cell receptor beta chains were read from a single sample in a study of identical twins. TCRdb re-derived calls from the 5' RACE reads in MiXCR, one entry per CDR3 protein. The sample shows a few hundred thousand distinct CDR3 sequences, roughly 15% of them seen only once. Separately, the same data were catalogued under a study of yellow fever vaccine responses in identical twins.

Input material: CD4+ T cells sorted from blood. All receptors come from a woman between 18 and 29 years old in good health. Each CDR3 is given without its conserved first and last residue. Clone size is not always given. Where it is, it says once, few, many or a class for expanded clones.

v_gene: TRBV5-1
abundance: NA
CDR3aa: ASAEAGAPYNEQF

v_gene: TRBV12-3/TRBV12-4
abundance: few
CDR3aa: ASSRRYPAGGFNTGELF

v_gene: TRBV7-9
abundance: NA
CDR3aa: ASSFWTGGDEQF

v_gene: TRBV28
abundance: few
CDR3aa: ASSFLTRGSSYEQY

v_gene: TRBV7-3
abundance: few
CDR3aa: ASSYGSTYNEQF

v_gene: TRBV20-1
abundance: NA
CDR3aa: SASWLAVNEQF

v_gene: TRBV5-1
abundance: NA
CDR3aa: ASSLELNEQF

v_gene: TRBV11-2
abundance: once
CDR3aa: ASRIGGGAADTQY

v_gene: TRBV7-6
abundance: NA
CDR3aa: ASSVGLAGYETQY

v_gene: TRBV29-1
abundance: NA
CDR3aa: SVDSGLAGNTDTQY

v_gene: TRBV23-1
abundance: NA
CDR3aa: ASSQCKVVNQPQH

v_gene: TRBV11-2
abundance: few
CDR3aa: ASSLERRAMRETQY

v_gene: TRBV12-3/TRBV12-4
abundance: NA
CDR3aa: ASSLKRGDEKLF

v_gene: TRBV5-1
abundance: NA
CDR3aa: ASSLLGGFVSPLH

v_gene: TRBV7-2
abundance: few
CDR3aa: ASRARGRSTDTQY

v_gene: TRBV12-3/TRBV12-4
abundance: NA
CDR3aa: ASNHRASRSYEQY

v_gene: TRBV7-9
abundance: NA
CDR3aa: ASSTRGSTNEKLF

v_gene: TRBV28
abundance: NA
CDR3aa: ASRLLKGLAASSYEQY

v_gene: TRBV15
abundance: NA
CDR3aa: ATSIGSSGRSNEQF

v_gene: TRBV6-6
abundance: few
CDR3aa: ASSLQGSGVLT

v_gene: TRBV18
abundance: NA
CDR3aa: ASSPGTDSNQPQH

v_gene: TRBV7-8
abundance: few
CDR3aa: ASSPMLSGGATDTQY

v_gene: TRBV18
abundance: NA
CDR3aa: ASSPPGRGPQLAGDGYT

v_gene: TRBV5-6
abundance: NA
CDR3aa: ASSPAGQGYNTGELF

v_gene: TRBV10-3
abundance: many
CDR3aa: AISDLTSGASSYEQY

v_gene: TRBV5-1
abundance: few
CDR3aa: ASSPGLAMTKNIQY

v_gene: TRBV28
abundance: few
CDR3aa: ASRQYRDRNYEQY

v_gene: TRBV9
abundance: NA
CDR3aa: ASSRGLHSYNEQF

v_gene: TRBV6-5
abundance: few
CDR3aa: ASSYSIQGYSNQPQH

v_gene: TRBV20-1
abundance: NA
CDR3aa: SARGASSYNSPLH

v_gene: TRBV6-1
abundance: few
CDR3aa: ASRPTALGGGTDTQY

v_gene: TRBV28
abundance: NA
CDR3aa: ASSFALPGTGGNTEAF

v_gene: TRBV14
abundance: NA
CDR3aa: ASSQVYGQYNEQF

v_gene: TRBV5-1
abundance: few
CDR3aa: ASSPRAGDPSTDEQF

v_gene: TRBV20-1
abundance: NA
CDR3aa: SALSEVRGNQPQH

v_gene: TRBV5-1
abundance: few
CDR3aa: ASSLVMYQPQH

v_gene: TRBV12-3/TRBV12-4
abundance: few
CDR3aa: ASSLRGSTDTQY

v_gene: TRBV29-1
abundance: NA
CDR3aa: SVQASRGEQF

v_gene: TRBV12-3/TRBV12-4
abundance: once
CDR3aa: ASSRTDSLSGNTIY

v_gene: TRBV7-3
abundance: NA
CDR3aa: ASSSRGLGTDTQY

v_gene: TRBV29-1
abundance: NA
CDR3aa: SGNERMGTDTQY

v_gene: TRBV11-2
abundance: NA
CDR3aa: ASSKGRPETQY

v_gene: TRBV15
abundance: few
CDR3aa: ATSREARAGGTEAF

v_gene: TRBV20-1
abundance: few
CDR3aa: SARDHGGPTDTQY

v_gene: TRBV6-5
abundance: few
CDR3aa: ASSYSGLVWTINTGELF

v_gene: TRBV5-1
abundance: NA
CDR3aa: ASSFTPPGQGEAGELF

v_gene: TRBV18
abundance: NA
CDR3aa: ASCATQQETQY